One and the same sample provided the 20 T cell receptor beta chains below, sequenced in a study of cytomegalovirus exposure and HLA in healthy donors. The PCR used 60 Vbeta and 13 Jbeta primers. The method was immunoSEQ multiplex PCR; TCRdb's version includes in-frame clones alone and lacks a portion of them. The sample has 150,000 to 250,000 clones, approximately 79% seen once; the top ten hold 1.5%. The sequenced sample consisted of PBMCs. The receptors were gathered from a girl between 5 and 17 years old in good health and CMV-seropositive.

The chain has TRBV11-3 and TRBJ2-1; D is undetermined. Trimming pared 8 bases from V and 5 bases from J, leaving 13 bases between. CDR3 length: 13 amino acids. CDR1 is SGHNT, CDR2 YENEEA, per germline. The CDR3 here is CASSRLSDNEQFF. The CDR3 region has the DNA TGTGCCAGCTCGCGGTTGTCTGACAATGAGCAGTTCTTC.

The chain links TRBV27 to TRBJ2-2; D might be TRBD1 (6 bases). CDR1 is MNHEY, CDR2 SMNVEV, per germline (reference sequence). Trimming removed 2 bases from V and 3 bases from J, with 13 bases in between. This CDR3 region has 16 residues. CDR3: CASSLLGGLDTGELFF. Here the CDR3 DNA reads TGTGCCAGCAGTTTACTTGGGGGCCTAGACACCGGGGAGCTGTTTTTT.

V and J are TRBV27 and TRBJ1-6; TRBD1 is a possible D gene (5 bases). The germline CDR1 and CDR2 sequences are MNHEY and SMNVEV (reference sequence). The V end was cut by 7 bases, the J end by 10 bases, with 20 bases between. CDR3 length: 15 amino acids. CDR3: CASTGWGGTGSPLHF. The CDR3 DNA is TGTGCCAGCACCGGATGGGGCGGGACGGGATCACCCCTCCACTTT.

This chain links TRBV10-3 with TRBJ1-6; no reliable D call. Trimming took off 11 bases at V and 0 bases at J, with 8 bases between the two ends. Germline V gives CDR1 ENHRY, CDR2 SYGVKD. This CDR3 comprises 13 residues. The CDR3 DNA reads TGTGCCGGAGGTAGCTCCTATAATTCACCCCTCCACTTT. Translated: CAGGSSYNSPLHF.

The chain uses TRBV6-5 and TRBJ2-3; a possible D gene is TRBD2 (6 bases). CDR3 length: 14 residues. CDR1 is MNHEY, CDR2 SVGAGI, per germline. The V and J ends lost 2 bases and 4 bases respectively, with 10 bases between them. CDR3 bases: TGTGCCAGCAGTTACCGGGACTTTGCAGATACGCAGTATTTT. Translated: CASSYRDFADTQYF.

The rearrangement joins TRBV18 to TRBJ2-2, with a tentative D call TRBD1 (5 bases). V was trimmed by 3 bases and J by 1 base, leaving 12 bases between them. In germline, CDR1 is KGHSH, CDR2 LQKENI. This CDR3 has 16 residues. Written as DNA, the CDR3 is TGTGCCAGCTCACCGGCTGACAGACTGAACACCGGGGAGCTGTTTTTT. As protein: CASSPADRLNTGELFF.

This chain uses TRBV30 with TRBJ2-1, with TRBD2 as a possible D gene (5 bases). With 2 bases removed from V and 2 bases from J, the gap between germline ends came to 10 bases. Germline lookup yields CDR1 GTSNPN and CDR2 SVGIG (reference sequence). The CDR3 totals 14 residues. In DNA form, the CDR3 reads TGTGCCTGGAGTAGGCTGAGGGCCTACAATGAGCAGTTCTTC. Protein: CAWSRLRAYNEQFF.

V and J are TRBV6-5 and TRBJ2-3, with TRBD2 matching over 12 bases. With 10 bases clipped from V and 3 bases from J, the junction kept 8 bases outside the gene matches. This CDR3 is 15 amino acids long. CDR1 is MNHEY, CDR2 SVGAGI, per germline. In DNA, the CDR3 is TGTGCCATCAGGACTAGCGGGGCCGAGACAGATACGCAGTATTTT. Amino acid sequence: CAIRTSGAETDTQYF.

This clone was counted only a few times. The chain is built from TRBV5-1 and TRBJ2-4; TRBD1 might be the D (6 bases). Trimming stripped 1 base from V and 4 bases from J, with 12 bases between. The CDR3 covers 15 residues. The germline V gene encodes CDR1 SGHRS and CDR2 YFSETQ. DNA for the CDR3: TGCGCCAGCAGCTTGCAGGGGATCCGTAAAAACATTCAGTACTTC. Protein: CASSLQGIRKNIQYF.

The J gene is TRBJ1-3, the V gene TRBV18; D may be TRBD1 (6 bases). Between the trimmed V and J ends, which lost 3 bases and 0 bases, there was a span of 6 bases. Germline V gene sequence: CDR1 KGHSH, CDR2 LQKENI. The CDR3 is made up of 14 amino acids. The CDR3 region has the DNA TGTGCCAGCTCACCGGACAGCTCTGGAAACACCATATATTTT. This sequence encodes CASSPDSSGNTIYF.

V gene TRBV11-3 combines with J gene TRBJ2-7, with D possibly being TRBD2 (6 bases). The germline V gene has CDR1 SGHNT and CDR2 YENEEA. V was clipped by 5 bases and J by 9 bases, with 14 bases between them. The CDR3 is made up of 12 amino acids. As DNA, the CDR3 is TGTGCCAGCAGCCCCGGGGGTGTTCCGCAGTACTTC. Translating it yields CASSPGGVPQYF.

CDR3 DNA: TGCGCCAGCAGCCAAGAACTGGGGCCCTCTGGGAATTCACCCCTCCACTTT. It codes for CASSQELGPSGNSPLHF. J is TRBJ1-6 and V is TRBV4-3; D possibly corresponds to TRBD1 (5 bases). V lost 0 bases to trimming and J lost 7 bases, with 16 bases between them. The CDR3 runs 17 residues. CDR1 is LGHNA and CDR2 is YSLEER in the germline V gene.

The rearrangement uses TRBV20-1 and TRBJ2-3; D not certain. V was pared by 2 bases and J by 7 bases, with 7 bases between. CDR1 is DFQATT and CDR2 is SNEGSKA in the germline V gene (reference sequence). CDR3 length equals 11 residues. The CDR3 nucleotides read TGCAGTGCTAGATTAGAATATACGCAGTATTTT. Its protein product is CSARLEYTQYF.

This chain uses TRBV6-5 with TRBJ2-5; D gene ambiguous. This CDR3 has 13 amino acids. The germline gives CDR1 MNHEY, CDR2 SVGAGI. Trimming shortened V by 6 bases and J by 2 bases, and 10 bases separated the two germline ends. CDR3 bases: TGTGCCAGCAGACCCTTCGGTCAAGAGACCCAGTACTTC. It yields the protein CASRPFGQETQYF.

The chain joins TRBV4-1 to TRBJ2-7, with D perhaps matching TRBD1 (6 bases). CDR3 length equals 17 residues. The germline V gene encodes CDR1 MGHRA and CDR2 YSYEKL. Deletions cut 0 bases from V and 5 bases from J, with 20 bases between. CDR3 in amino acids: CASSQDRHRVSDDEQYF. The CDR3 bases are TGCGCCAGCAGCCAAGATAGGCACAGGGTGAGTGACGACGAGCAGTACTTC.

The chain employs TRBV7-2 and TRBJ2-1; a possible D gene is TRBD1 (6 bases). CDR1 is SGHTA and CDR2 is FQGNSA in the germline V gene. The germline V and J ends were trimmed by 5 bases and 8 bases, with 19 bases remaining between them. This CDR3 is built from 15 residues. The CDR3 DNA follows: TGTGCCAGCAGCAAAACAGGGCAACAGATCGATGAGCAGTTCTTC. Its protein product is CASSKTGQQIDEQFF.

The chain employs TRBV2 and TRBJ1-4, with 8 positions matching TRBD1. Losses at the gene ends were 4 bases for V and 1 base for J; bases not matched to a gene: 2. The CDR3 runs to 15 residues. CDR1 is SNHLY and CDR2 is FYNNEI in the germline V gene. DNA of the CDR3: TGTGCCAGCAGTGGGGACAGGTTAACTAATGAAAAACTGTTTTTT. It is translated as CASSGDRLTNEKLFF.

This clone has more than one count but fewer than ten. The chain has TRBV2 and TRBJ1-1; 11 nucleotides align to TRBD1. Trimming cost V 8 bases and J 6 bases; bases outside gene matches: 5. Germline CDR1 and CDR2: SNHLY and FYNNEI. The CDR3 runs to 13 residues. CDR3 in amino acids: CASSDRGHPEAFF. The CDR3 nucleotides read TGTGCCAGCTCGGACAGGGGGCATCCTGAAGCTTTCTTT.

CDR3 residues: CASSPWGGQGAGEAFF. The CDR3 bases are TGTGCCAGCAGTCCTTGGGGGGGACAGGGGGCGGGTGAAGCTTTCTTT. The rearrangement joins TRBV27 to TRBJ1-1; 12 positions match TRBD1. The CDR3 is 16 amino acids. Per germline, CDR1 MNHEY and CDR2 SMNVEV (reference sequence). The V segment lost 5 bases and the J segment 7 bases; nucleotides outside the gene matches: 11.

The chain couples TRBV6-5 to TRBJ1-4; tentative D call: TRBD1 (6 bases). V lost 2 bases to trimming and J lost 7 bases, with 8 bases between them. The CDR3 totals 13 residues. Germline V gene lookup returns CDR1 MNHEY and CDR2 SVGAGI. CDR3 residues: CASSYRTVEKLFF. Here the CDR3 DNA reads TGTGCCAGCAGTTACCGGACAGTTGAAAAACTGTTTTTT.